The clone carrying this T cell receptor (beta chain) was detected many times. What it recognizes is unknown. This sample is drawn from a study of CD8 T cells in ankylosing spondylitis. Making the TCR beta libraries involved quantitative 5'-RACE with molecular barcodes. TCRdb passed the 5' RACE reads through MiXCR, listing each CDR3 protein once. Of about 240,000 distinct CDR3 sequences in the sample, about 9.1% were seen once. Study-wide results and limits: Seemingly distinctive of ankylosing spondylitis blood was a TCR beta motif formed by eight highly homologous variants. Some of the motif variants had earlier been found in reactive arthritis patients' fluid and blood.

The germline gives CDR1 MNHEY, CDR2 SVGEGT. V gave up 4 bases and J gave up 5 bases, with 9 bases separating them. This CDR3 region has 13 residues. What was sequenced was blood, either unsorted or a sorted T cell fraction (not recorded which). The V and J genes are TRBV6-2 or TRBV6-3 and TRBJ1-5, with no clear D. The source of this sequence is a male donor with ankylosing spondylitis or in good health (not recorded which). DNA for the CDR3: TGTGCCAGCAGTTCCAACTTAGATCAGCCCCAGCATTTT. Residues: CASSSNLDQPQHF.